The T cell receptor (beta chain) described here comes from a study of T cells in Graves' hyperthyroidism and ophthalmopathy. Study conclusions and caveats: Most clonotypes that expanded in the thyroid above 0.001 also showed up in blood.

Trimming left V 5 bases short and J 2 bases short, with 10 bases between. Germline V gene data show CDR1 as MNHEY and CDR2 as SMNVEV (reference sequence). The CDR3 has 14 amino acids. No ophthalmopathy progression within 18 months constituted stable Graves' hyperthyroidism. With a duration under 2 months, the hyperthyroidism was newly diagnosed in patients aged 18 to 65. Lactation, pregnancy, other autoimmune disease or uncontrolled infection excluded patients. TCR beta CDR3 regions were amplified from RNA transcripts. The study used the HTBI primer set for a first-round RT-PCR of the TCR CDR3. MiXCR was run by TCRdb on the multiplex PCR reads, yielding one entry per CDR3 protein. The profile covers fewer than 700,000 distinct CDR3 sequences, with 15% to 20% appearing a single time and around 4% taken by the ten largest. To note about this clonotype: The antigen is not known.

Sequencing used blood. The source is a woman aged 25 to 45 with Graves' hyperthyroidism. This sequence joins TRBV27 and TRBJ2-1; D uncertain. CDR3 in amino acids: CASSPPETYNEQFF. Here the CDR3 DNA reads TGTGCCAGCAGTCCACCCGAGACCTACAATGAGCAGTTCTTC.